This T cell receptor beta chain was documented in a study of blood T cell repertoires in COVID-19. Study-level information: Both acute and convalescent COVID-19 samples were obtained from the United States, Italy and Spain. In each case, the material was cDNA or gDNA derived from T cells, B-cell-depleted T cells, or PBMCs.

CDR1 and CDR2 (germline): SGHNT, YENEEA. V lost 5 bases and J lost 2; bases outside the gene matches: 6. The CDR3 consists of 17 residues. Original data processing: By means of reference gene primer amplification, nucleated cell counts were estimated. This table comes from immunoSEQ multiplex PCR, and its TCRdb copy is limited to in-frame clones, with some not included. V, J and clone size were drawn from that table, and D and trimming were deduced from the DNA. The table records tens of thousands of clones, about 88% of them present only once. The chain is built from TRBV11-3 and TRBJ2-5; TRBD2 matches at 15 bases. The receptor was derived from a human donor in a cohort sampled during active COVID-19. The donor label of this sample is uncertain. The specimen was peripheral blood. The CDR3 spells CASSPGLAGGVQETQYF. As DNA, the CDR3 is TGTGCCAGCAGCCCGGGACTAGCGGGGGGAGTGCAAGAGACCCAGTACTTC.